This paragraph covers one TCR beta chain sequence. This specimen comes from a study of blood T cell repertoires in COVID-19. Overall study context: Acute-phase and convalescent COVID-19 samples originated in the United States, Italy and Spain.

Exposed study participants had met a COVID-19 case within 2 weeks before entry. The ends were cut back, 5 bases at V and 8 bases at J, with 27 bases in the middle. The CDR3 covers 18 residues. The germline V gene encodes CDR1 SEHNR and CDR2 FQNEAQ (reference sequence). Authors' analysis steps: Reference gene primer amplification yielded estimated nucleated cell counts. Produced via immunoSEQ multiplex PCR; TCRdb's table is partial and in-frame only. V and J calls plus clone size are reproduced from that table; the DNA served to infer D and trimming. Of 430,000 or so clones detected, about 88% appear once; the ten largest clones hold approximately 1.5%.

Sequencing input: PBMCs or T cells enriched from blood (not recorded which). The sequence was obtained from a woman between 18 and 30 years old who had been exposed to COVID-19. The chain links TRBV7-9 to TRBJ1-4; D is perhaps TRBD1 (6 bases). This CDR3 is CASSLYHLTGFLPEKLFF. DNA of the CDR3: TGTGCCAGCAGCCTATATCACCTTACAGGGTTCCTGCCCGAAAAACTGTTTTTT.